The rows below give T cell receptor beta chains drawn from one sample of a study of technical replicates of blood from four donors. Libraries were prepared by immunoSEQ multiplex PCR; TCRdb keeps only in-frame clonotypes and omits some of them. There are about 84,000 clones in the sample; 97% occur only once, and 0.15% to 0.2% lies in the top ten. Sequencing used T cells isolated from PBMCs. These receptors came from a human donor in good health. Both conserved end residues are part of each CDR3. The order of the fields is V gene, clone size, J gene, D gene, CDR3 DNA, CDR3 protein. A D gene is named only where the DNA matches it firmly. Clone size is not always given. Where it is, it says once, few, many or a class for expanded clones.

V: TRBV4-2; size: .; J: TRBJ2-7; D: TRBD2; DNA: TGTGCCAGCAGCCGAGTAGCGGGAGGCGACGAGCAGTACTTC; CDR3: CASSRVAGGDEQYF
V: TRBV6-1; size: .; J: TRBJ2-2; D: TRBD1; DNA: TGTGCCAGCAGTGAAGAAGTGGGGACAGGGGGGGACACCGGGGAGCTGTTTTTT; CDR3: CASSEEVGTGGDTGELFF
V: TRBV13; size: .; J: TRBJ2-1; D: .; DNA: TGTGCCAGCAGCTTAATGGGGGACACAGGTGAGGAGCAGTTCTTC; CDR3: CASSLMGDTGEEQFF
V: TRBV5-1; size: .; J: TRBJ2-7; D: TRBD2; DNA: TGCGCCAGCAGCATCGGGACTAGTGGTGAGCAGTACTTC; CDR3: CASSIGTSGEQYF
V: TRBV29-1; size: .; J: TRBJ2-2; D: TRBD1; DNA: TGCAGCGTTGAATTAGGGACAGCGAACACCGGGGAGCTGTTTTTT; CDR3: CSVELGTANTGELFF
V: TRBV28; size: .; J: TRBJ1-4; D: .; DNA: TGTGCCAGCAGTAAACGGGAACCGGTTGAAAAACTGTTTTTT; CDR3: CASSKREPVEKLFF
V: TRBV4-2; size: .; J: TRBJ2-1; D: TRBD2; DNA: TGTGCCAGCAGCCGGGCCAGCGGGGACAATGAGCAGTTCTTC; CDR3: CASSRASGDNEQFF
V: TRBV30; size: once; J: TRBJ1-5; D: .; DNA: TGTGCCTGGAGTACAGGGTTCCGTCAGCCCCAGCATTTT; CDR3: CAWSTGFRQPQHF
V: TRBV4-2; size: once; J: TRBJ2-7; D: TRBD1; DNA: TGTGCCAGCAGCCTTGACAGGGGATCGTACGAGCAGTACTTC; CDR3: CASSLDRGSYEQYF
V: TRBV11-2; size: .; J: TRBJ1-1; D: .; DNA: TGTGCCAGCAGCCCGAGTGGGACAACCCCCTTTGTGGCTGAAGCTTTCTTT; CDR3: CASSPSGTTPFVAEAFF
V: TRBV10-2; size: .; J: TRBJ1-5; D: .; DNA: TGCGCCAGCAGTGTCACTCTCAATCAGCCCCAGCATTTT; CDR3: CASSVTLNQPQHF
V: TRBV5-1; size: once; J: TRBJ2-5; D: TRBD2; DNA: TGCGCCAGCAGCCTAGGACTAGCGGGGGAAGAGACCCAGTACTTC; CDR3: CASSLGLAGEETQYF
V: TRBV10-1; size: .; J: TRBJ2-1; D: TRBD1; DNA: TGCGCCAGCAGCACAGGGGCGGTTGAGCAGTTCTTC; CDR3: CASSTGAVEQFF
V: TRBV6-6; size: .; J: TRBJ2-5; D: TRBD2; DNA: TGTGCCAGCAGTTACCTAGCGGGGGGGCATGAGACCCAGTACTTC; CDR3: CASSYLAGGHETQYF
V: TRBV2; size: .; J: TRBJ1-2; D: .; DNA: TGTGCCAGCAGTGATGGGCGCTGGGCCTATAATGGCTACACCTTC; CDR3: CASSDGRWAYNGYTF
V: TRBV7-6; size: .; J: TRBJ2-7; D: TRBD2; DNA: TGTGCCAGCAGCTTAGCGTCGGGTCGACTAGCGGGGGGGAAAGAAGAGCAGTACTTC; CDR3: CASSLASGRLAGGKEEQYF
V: TRBV7-9; size: .; J: TRBJ2-1; D: .; DNA: TGTGCCAGCATACGATCCGGCGGGAACCCCTACGAGCAGTTCTTC; CDR3: CASIRSGGNPYEQFF
V: TRBV7-9; size: .; J: TRBJ2-5; D: .; DNA: TGTGCCAGCAGCTACAGGGCCGGTGCGACCCAGTACTTC; CDR3: CASSYRAGATQYF
V: TRBV10-2; size: .; J: TRBJ1-5; D: .; DNA: TGCGCCAGCAGTGACCAAGGCCGGGGTCAGCCCCAGCATTTT; CDR3: CASSDQGRGQPQHF
V: TRBV7-6; size: .; J: TRBJ1-1; D: TRBD1; DNA: TGTGCCAGCAGCTTGCCTAGGACAGGGGGGGGGAACACTGAAGCTTTCTTT; CDR3: CASSLPRTGGGNTEAFF
V: TRBV28; size: once; J: TRBJ1-2; D: TRBD1; DNA: TGTGCCAGCAGTTCTACCGGACAGGGGGTGAATGGCTACACCTTC; CDR3: CASSSTGQGVNGYTF
V: TRBV7-2; size: .; J: TRBJ1-2; D: .; DNA: TGTGCCAGCAGCCCGGACAGTACCTATGGCTACACCTTC; CDR3: CASSPDSTYGYTF
V: TRBV13; size: .; J: TRBJ2-3; D: .; DNA: TGTGCCTCCGGGTTCGGGGATACGCAGTATTTT; CDR3: CASGFGDTQYF
V: TRBV29-1; size: .; J: TRBJ2-3; D: TRBD2; DNA: TGCAGCGTTGAACTAGCGGGGGTGAATAGCACAGATACGCAGTATTTT; CDR3: CSVELAGVNSTDTQYF
V: TRBV5-6; size: once; J: TRBJ1-6; D: TRBD1; DNA: TGTGCCAGCAGCTTTTTCGACAGGGATAATTCACCCCTCCACTTT; CDR3: CASSFFDRDNSPLHF
V: TRBV11-2; size: .; J: TRBJ1-1; D: .; DNA: TGTGCCAGCAGCCCCGGGACGCTCAGCGGGGAAGCTTTCTTT; CDR3: CASSPGTLSGEAFF
V: TRBV6-5; size: .; J: TRBJ1-1; D: .; DNA: TGTGCCCGAAACCCCGCGGCTGAAGCTTTCTTT; CDR3: CARNPAAEAFF
V: TRBV18; size: .; J: TRBJ1-2; D: TRBD1; DNA: TGTGCCAGCTCACCAGCGGGACAGAGCTATTATGGCTACACCTTC; CDR3: CASSPAGQSYYGYTF
V: TRBV14; size: .; J: TRBJ2-7; D: TRBD1; DNA: TGTGCCAGCAGCCGGGACAGGGTATCTGAGCAGTACTTC; CDR3: CASSRDRVSEQYF
V: TRBV11-1; size: .; J: TRBJ2-3; D: TRBD2; DNA: TGTGCCAGCAGCAGAGGACTAGCCGCAGATACGCAGTATTTT; CDR3: CASSRGLAADTQYF
V: TRBV15; size: .; J: TRBJ2-5; D: TRBD1; DNA: TGTGCCACCAGCAGAGAGGACAGGGCCCAAGAGACCCAGTACTTC; CDR3: CATSREDRAQETQYF